The text below deals with one T cell receptor (beta chain). Its antigen is as yet unknown. This specimen belongs to a study of long-term antiretroviral therapy in people with HIV. Study-level findings and limits: HIV repertoires showed narrower CDR3 length ranges than controls. Blood collection from the mid-2000s to the late 2010s possibly occurred under older ART regimens. Despite increasing after ART, diversity remained lower than that of transplant donor controls. Regardless of time point, clones expanded before ART dominated the repertoire.

The V gene lost 5 bases and the J gene lost 2 bases, with 10 bases spanning the gap. The CDR3 totals 13 residues. Looked up from germline, CDR1 is SGHNT and CDR2 is YYREEE (reference sequence). This was the immunoSEQ v3.0 assay at survey level. Produced via immunoSEQ multiplex PCR; TCRdb's table is partial and in-frame only. The table lists around 43,000 clones, about 94% of them singletons. The genes are TRBV5-4 and TRBJ2-5; the D gene is possibly TRBD1 (6 bases). The sample was unsorted PBMCs, taken about 9 years after starting antiretroviral therapy. The TCR sequence derives from a man aged 30 to 45 with HIV. DNA for the CDR3: TGTGCCAGCAGGAAGGACAGACAAGAGACCCAGTACTTC. It encodes CASRKDRQETQYF.